This entry is about one TCR beta chain. The TCRbeta library was prepared with unique molecular identifiers. TCRdb re-called the PCR reads through MiXCR, storing one row per CDR3 protein. The data show some 600,000 distinct CDR3 sequences, 10% to 15% seen once. This entry belongs to a study of T-cell reconstitution after alpha-beta-depleted transplantation in children. The V gene's germline CDR1 is SGDLS and CDR2 YYNGEE. After removal of 1 base from V and 10 bases from J, the junction contained 9 bases not matched to a gene. The length of the CDR3 is 16 residues. Source: PBMCs, mostly from graft donor cells, taken 360 days after TCRalphabeta/CD19-depleted stem cell transplant. This clonotype originated in a male patient between 10 and 17 years old who had a stem cell transplant for acute myeloid leukemia, so the T cells may come from the graft donor. The chain carries TRBV9 and TRBJ2-1; TRBD2 matches 12 bases. The CDR3 reads CASSVSGTSGHTEQFF. DNA of the CDR3: TGTGCCAGCAGCGTATCGGGGACTAGCGGGCATACGGAGCAGTTCTTC.